The source of this T cell receptor beta chain is a study of T cell changes during pregnancy in multiple sclerosis. There are 20 residues in the CDR3. V dropped 0 bases and J dropped 4; count of bases not matched to a gene: 14. The germline V gene encodes CDR1 LNHNV and CDR2 YYDKDF (reference sequence). Using immunoSEQ multiplex PCR, the repertoire was profiled, and TCRdb retains in-frame clones only, with some absent. Of more than 25,000 clones in the sample, 91% were seen once. Sequencing used CD8+ T cells from peripheral blood mononuclear cells, obtained in the second trimester of pregnancy. This chain connects TRBV15 to TRBJ2-2, with 10 bases lining up with TRBD1. The source of this sequence is a female donor in good health, enrolled as a control in a pregnancy study. CDR3 sequence reads: CATSRELFRTGGVRTGELFF. The CDR3, as DNA: TGTGCCACCAGCAGAGAATTGTTCAGGACAGGGGGGGTTCGCACCGGGGAGCTGTTTTTT.